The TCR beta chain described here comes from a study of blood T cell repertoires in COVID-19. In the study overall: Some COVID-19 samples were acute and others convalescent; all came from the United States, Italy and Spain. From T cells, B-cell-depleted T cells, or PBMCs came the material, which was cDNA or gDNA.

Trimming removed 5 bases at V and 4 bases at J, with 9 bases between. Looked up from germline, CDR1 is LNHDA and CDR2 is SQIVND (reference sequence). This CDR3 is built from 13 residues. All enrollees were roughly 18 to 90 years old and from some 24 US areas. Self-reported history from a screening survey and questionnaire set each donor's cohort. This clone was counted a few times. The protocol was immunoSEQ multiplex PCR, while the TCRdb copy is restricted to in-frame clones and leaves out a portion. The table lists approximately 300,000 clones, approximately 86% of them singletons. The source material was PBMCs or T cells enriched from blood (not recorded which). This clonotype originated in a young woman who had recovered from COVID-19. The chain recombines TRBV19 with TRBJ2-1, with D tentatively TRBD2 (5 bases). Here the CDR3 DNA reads TGTGCCAGTAGTCCGGGGTTTTACAATGAGCAGTTCTTC. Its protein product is CASSPGFYNEQFF.